A selection of T cell receptor beta chains follows, all from one sample in a study of graft-versus-host responses after intestinal transplantation. No antigens are known for them. The assay was immunoSEQ multiplex PCR, and TCRdb's table has in-frame clones only and misses some. Altogether approximately 46,000 clones are present, roughly 83% being singletons, with the ten largest covering less than 0.55%. Sequences were derived from unstimulated CD4+ T cells sorted from spleen or lymph node cells, sampled before transplant. The receptors here all came from a human donor who was the organ donor for an intestinal transplant. Both conserved end residues are part of each CDR3. Fields, in order: clone size, D gene, CDR3 length, J gene, V gene, CDR3 protein, CDR3 DNA. A D gene is named only where the DNA matches it firmly. Some rows mark clone size as missing; the rest say once, few, many or name a class of expanded clone.

clone_size: .; d_call: TRBD2; cdr3_length: 19; j_call: TRBJ2-1; v_call: TRBV9; cdr3_aa: CASSVPGLAGKRAYNEQFF; cdr3_nt: TGTGCCAGCAGCGTCCCGGGACTAGCGGGAAAAAGGGCCTACAATGAGCAGTTCTTC
clone_size: .; d_call: .; cdr3_length: 15; j_call: TRBJ2-2; v_call: TRBV12-5; cdr3_aa: CASGLGLANTGELFF; cdr3_nt: TGTGCTAGTGGTTTGGGACTAGCGAACACCGGGGAGCTGTTTTTT
clone_size: .; d_call: .; cdr3_length: 12; j_call: TRBJ2-1; v_call: TRBV7-9; cdr3_aa: CASSSPSYEQFF; cdr3_nt: TGTGCCAGCAGCTCGCCTAGCTATGAGCAGTTCTTC
clone_size: .; d_call: TRBD1; cdr3_length: 18; j_call: TRBJ1-5; v_call: TRBV7-8; cdr3_aa: CASSLSVTGGPSNQPQHF; cdr3_nt: TGTGCCAGCAGCTTGTCTGTGACAGGGGGCCCCAGCAATCAGCCCCAGCATTTT
clone_size: .; d_call: .; cdr3_length: 13; j_call: TRBJ2-7; v_call: TRBV7-9; cdr3_aa: CASSLGPSYEQYF; cdr3_nt: TGTGCCAGCAGTTTAGGGCCCTCCTACGAGCAGTACTTC
clone_size: once; d_call: .; cdr3_length: 15; j_call: TRBJ1-1; v_call: TRBV6-5; cdr3_aa: CASTPMGFLNTEAFF; cdr3_nt: TGTGCCAGCACCCCCATGGGCTTTTTGAACACTGAAGCTTTCTTT
clone_size: .; d_call: .; cdr3_length: 13; j_call: TRBJ1-2; v_call: TRBV5-6; cdr3_aa: CASSLGQVYGYTF; cdr3_nt: TGTGCCAGCAGCTTAGGGCAGGTCTATGGCTACACCTTC
clone_size: .; d_call: TRBD2; cdr3_length: 14; j_call: TRBJ2-1; v_call: TRBV5-4; cdr3_aa: CASSPGGVYNEQFF; cdr3_nt: TGTGCCAGCAGCCCCGGGGGGGTCTACAATGAGCAGTTCTTC
clone_size: .; d_call: .; cdr3_length: 11; j_call: TRBJ1-1; v_call: TRBV5-4; cdr3_aa: CASSLDTEAFF; cdr3_nt: TGTGCCAGCAGCTTAGACACTGAAGCTTTCTTT
clone_size: .; d_call: .; cdr3_length: 12; j_call: TRBJ2-5; v_call: TRBV18; cdr3_aa: CASSPKVETQYF; cdr3_nt: TGTGCCAGCTCACCAAAGGTGGAGACCCAGTACTTC
clone_size: .; d_call: TRBD1; cdr3_length: 17; j_call: TRBJ1-4; v_call: TRBV5-1; cdr3_aa: CASSFGQGGSNNEKLFF; cdr3_nt: TGCGCCAGCAGCTTCGGACAGGGAGGTAGTAATAATGAAAAACTGTTTTTT
clone_size: once; d_call: TRBD2; cdr3_length: 15; j_call: TRBJ2-1; v_call: TRBV18; cdr3_aa: CASSPGLAGSNEQFF; cdr3_nt: TGTGCCAGCTCACCCGGACTAGCAGGTAGCAATGAGCAGTTCTTC
clone_size: .; d_call: .; cdr3_length: 16; j_call: TRBJ2-2; v_call: TRBV27; cdr3_aa: CASSLSGPLNTGELFF; cdr3_nt: TGTGCCAGCAGTCTTAGCGGCCCTCTAAACACCGGGGAGCTGTTTTTT
clone_size: .; d_call: .; cdr3_length: 16; j_call: TRBJ2-1; v_call: TRBV7-9; cdr3_aa: CASSVGGAATANEQFF; cdr3_nt: TGTGCCAGCAGCGTCGGGGGCGCGGCCACCGCCAATGAGCAGTTCTTC
clone_size: .; d_call: TRBD1; cdr3_length: 18; j_call: TRBJ2-4; v_call: TRBV15; cdr3_aa: CATSREVARQGAKNIQYF; cdr3_nt: TGTGCCACCAGCAGAGAAGTAGCCCGACAGGGGGCCAAAAACATTCAGTACTTC
clone_size: .; d_call: TRBD2; cdr3_length: 13; j_call: TRBJ2-7; v_call: TRBV6-1; cdr3_aa: CASSFPGTSGWYF; cdr3_nt: TGTGCCAGCAGTTTCCCCGGGACTAGTGGTTGGTACTTC
clone_size: .; d_call: .; cdr3_length: 12; j_call: TRBJ1-5; v_call: TRBV19; cdr3_aa: CASSIGNQPQHF; cdr3_nt: TGTGCCAGTAGTATAGGCAATCAGCCCCAGCATTTT
clone_size: few; d_call: .; cdr3_length: 14; j_call: TRBJ1-3; v_call: TRBV10-1; cdr3_aa: CASSDEATGNTIYF; cdr3_nt: TGCGCCAGCAGTGATGAGGCAACTGGAAACACCATATATTTT
clone_size: .; d_call: .; cdr3_length: 13; j_call: TRBJ1-5; v_call: TRBV30; cdr3_aa: CAWSVTDTQPQHF; cdr3_nt: TGTGCCTGGAGTGTAACGGATACTCAGCCCCAGCATTTT
clone_size: .; d_call: .; cdr3_length: 16; j_call: TRBJ2-2; v_call: TRBV7-9; cdr3_aa: CASSLGRGSNTGELFF; cdr3_nt: TGTGCCAGCAGCTTAGGCCGAGGTTCGAACACCGGGGAGCTGTTTTTT
clone_size: .; d_call: TRBD1; cdr3_length: 15; j_call: TRBJ2-4; v_call: TRBV5-1; cdr3_aa: CASSLAGEGGNIQYF; cdr3_nt: TGCGCCAGCAGCTTGGCAGGGGAAGGGGGCAACATTCAGTACTTC
clone_size: .; d_call: .; cdr3_length: 14; j_call: TRBJ2-7; v_call: TRBV18; cdr3_aa: CASSPQAVGVEQYF; cdr3_nt: TGTGCCAGCTCACCACAAGCGGTAGGGGTCGAGCAGTACTTC
clone_size: .; d_call: TRBD1; cdr3_length: 15; j_call: TRBJ1-5; v_call: TRBV4-1; cdr3_aa: CASSVTGARNQPQHF; cdr3_nt: TGCGCCAGCAGCGTTACAGGGGCCCGCAATCAGCCCCAGCATTTT
clone_size: .; d_call: .; cdr3_length: 14; j_call: TRBJ2-4; v_call: TRBV6-1; cdr3_aa: CASSLGGAGNIQYF; cdr3_nt: TGTGCCAGCAGTCTCGGGGGCGCCGGAAACATTCAGTACTTC
clone_size: .; d_call: .; cdr3_length: 16; j_call: TRBJ2-4; v_call: TRBV7-9; cdr3_aa: CASSLSLRTVKNIQYF; cdr3_nt: TGTGCCAGCAGCTTAAGTTTGAGGACAGTCAAAAACATTCAGTACTTC
clone_size: .; d_call: TRBD2; cdr3_length: 14; j_call: TRBJ2-7; v_call: TRBV29-1; cdr3_aa: CSVEKLAGGNEQYF; cdr3_nt: TGCAGCGTTGAGAAGCTAGCGGGGGGAAACGAGCAGTACTTC
clone_size: .; d_call: .; cdr3_length: 17; j_call: TRBJ2-2; v_call: TRBV14; cdr3_aa: CASSQDSVFANTGELFF; cdr3_nt: TGTGCCAGCAGCCAAGATAGCGTTTTCGCGAACACCGGGGAGCTGTTTTTT
clone_size: .; d_call: .; cdr3_length: 15; j_call: TRBJ2-7; v_call: TRBV5-1; cdr3_aa: CASSFSRGLTYEQYF; cdr3_nt: TGCGCCAGCAGCTTCTCCAGGGGACTAACCTACGAGCAGTACTTC
clone_size: medium-sized; d_call: TRBD2; cdr3_length: 12; j_call: TRBJ2-7; v_call: TRBV19; cdr3_aa: CASTSGSYEQYF; cdr3_nt: TGTGCCAGTACTAGCGGCTCCTACGAGCAGTACTTC
clone_size: .; d_call: .; cdr3_length: 13; j_call: TRBJ1-1; v_call: TRBV18; cdr3_aa: CASSPMEGEGAFF; cdr3_nt: TGTGCCAGCTCACCTATGGAGGGGGAGGGAGCTTTCTTT
clone_size: .; d_call: .; cdr3_length: 15; j_call: TRBJ2-3; v_call: TRBV2; cdr3_aa: CASSERPGGPDTQYF; cdr3_nt: TGTGCCAGCAGTGAACGACCGGGTGGACCAGATACGCAGTATTTT
clone_size: .; d_call: .; cdr3_length: 14; j_call: TRBJ2-3; v_call: TRBV7-7; cdr3_aa: CASSLVPGTDTQYF; cdr3_nt: TGTGCCAGCAGCTTAGTCCCAGGGACAGATACGCAGTATTTT
clone_size: .; d_call: .; cdr3_length: 14; j_call: TRBJ1-1; v_call: TRBV7-8; cdr3_aa: CASRSGRPGSEAFF; cdr3_nt: TGTGCCAGCAGATCGGGACGCCCCGGCTCTGAAGCTTTCTTT
clone_size: .; d_call: .; cdr3_length: 14; j_call: TRBJ1-5; v_call: TRBV4-3; cdr3_aa: CASSQDVGNQPQHF; cdr3_nt: TGCGCCAGCAGCCAAGATGTTGGCAATCAGCCCCAGCATTTT
clone_size: .; d_call: .; cdr3_length: 13; j_call: TRBJ1-1; v_call: TRBV6-5; cdr3_aa: CASSPRLNTEAFF; cdr3_nt: TGTGCCAGCAGTCCACGCCTGAACACTGAAGCTTTCTTT
clone_size: .; d_call: TRBD1; cdr3_length: 16; j_call: TRBJ1-2; v_call: TRBV27; cdr3_aa: CASSPLQGQGTSGYTF; cdr3_nt: TGTGCCAGCAGTCCCCTCCAGGGACAGGGTACTAGTGGCTACACCTTC
clone_size: once; d_call: TRBD2; cdr3_length: 13; j_call: TRBJ2-7; v_call: TRBV28; cdr3_aa: CASSWMRGYEQYF; cdr3_nt: TGTGCCAGCAGTTGGATGCGGGGGTACGAGCAGTACTTC
clone_size: .; d_call: .; cdr3_length: 13; j_call: TRBJ2-7; v_call: TRBV30; cdr3_aa: CAWTPGPNYEQYF; cdr3_nt: TGTGCCTGGACTCCGGGCCCAAACTACGAGCAGTACTTC
clone_size: .; d_call: TRBD2; cdr3_length: 17; j_call: TRBJ2-7; v_call: TRBV27; cdr3_aa: CASSPRLLAGGGNEQYF; cdr3_nt: TGTGCCAGCAGTCCCCGACTTTTAGCGGGAGGGGGGAACGAGCAGTACTTC
clone_size: .; d_call: .; cdr3_length: 12; j_call: TRBJ1-4; v_call: TRBV25-1; cdr3_aa: CASSELGEKLFF; cdr3_nt: TGTGCCAGCAGTGAATTAGGAGAAAAACTGTTTTTT
clone_size: .; d_call: TRBD2; cdr3_length: 16; j_call: TRBJ2-3; v_call: TRBV7-9; cdr3_aa: CASSFSGRNSTDTQYF; cdr3_nt: TGTGCCAGCAGCTTTAGCGGGAGGAACAGCACAGATACGCAGTATTTT
clone_size: .; d_call: .; cdr3_length: 12; j_call: TRBJ1-2; v_call: TRBV6-5; cdr3_aa: CAGETRGYGYTF; cdr3_nt: TGTGCCGGAGAGACAAGGGGTTATGGCTACACCTTC
clone_size: few; d_call: .; cdr3_length: 13; j_call: TRBJ1-4; v_call: TRBV6-6; cdr3_aa: CASSYREREKLFF; cdr3_nt: TGTGCCAGCAGTTACAGGGAAAGGGAAAAACTGTTTTTT
clone_size: .; d_call: TRBD2; cdr3_length: 14; j_call: TRBJ2-3; v_call: TRBV13; cdr3_aa: CASSSTSGGATQYF; cdr3_nt: TGTGCCAGCAGCTCGACTAGCGGGGGGGCTACGCAGTATTTT
clone_size: .; d_call: TRBD2; cdr3_length: 16; j_call: TRBJ2-3; v_call: TRBV5-6; cdr3_aa: CASSLEQREWRDTQYF; cdr3_nt: TGTGCCAGCAGCTTGGAGCAGCGGGAGTGGAGAGATACGCAGTATTTT
clone_size: once; d_call: .; cdr3_length: 16; j_call: TRBJ2-3; v_call: TRBV7-9; cdr3_aa: CASSPPGGTSTDTQYF; cdr3_nt: TGTGCCAGCAGCCCGCCCGGCGGAACTAGCACAGATACGCAGTATTTT
clone_size: .; d_call: .; cdr3_length: 16; j_call: TRBJ2-4; v_call: TRBV7-2; cdr3_aa: CASSQSPTVAKNIQYF; cdr3_nt: TGTGCCAGCAGCCAATCACCGACGGTAGCAAAAAACATTCAGTACTTC
clone_size: .; d_call: .; cdr3_length: 11; j_call: TRBJ2-7; v_call: TRBV20-1; cdr3_aa: CSARTAYEQYF; cdr3_nt: TGCAGTGCTAGGACAGCCTACGAGCAGTACTTC
clone_size: .; d_call: .; cdr3_length: 12; j_call: TRBJ2-7; v_call: TRBV6-6; cdr3_aa: CATQSNSYEQYF; cdr3_nt: TGTGCCACTCAATCCAACTCCTACGAGCAGTACTTC